The 31 T cell receptor beta chains below all came from one sample that was sequenced in a study of blood T cell repertoires in COVID-19. Generated by immunoSEQ multiplex PCR, the TCRdb table keeps only in-frame clones and is missing some. The sample gives roughly 180,000 clones, roughly 84% of which show up once; roughly 18% is in the top ten. Input material: PBMCs or T cells enriched from blood (not recorded which). These receptors all stem from a man between 60 and 75 years old who had recovered from COVID-19.

In DNA, the CDR3 is TGTGCCATCGCGCCCGGGACAGCCTCTGGGGCCAACGTCCTGACTTTC. This encodes CAIAPGTASGANVLTF. V and J are TRBV10-3 and TRBJ2-6; 7 bases fit TRBD1. Germline V gene lookup returns CDR1 ENHRY and CDR2 SYGVKD. The CDR3 extends over 16 amino acids. The V gene end was trimmed by 8 bases and the J gene end by 0 bases; junction bases not matched to a gene: 7.

The rearrangement joins TRBV18 to TRBJ2-7; 10 bases fit TRBD1. The V gene's germline CDR1 is KGHSH and CDR2 LQKENI. The CDR3 is made up of 15 amino acids. V dropped 3 bases and J dropped 1; count of bases not matched to a gene: 3. CDR3 amino acids: CASSPDRGGSYEQYF. The CDR3 DNA is TGTGCCAGCTCACCGGACAGGGGGGGGTCCTACGAGCAGTACTTC.

The CDR3: CASSLAWGGTGELFF. The CDR3 bases are TGTGCCAGCAGCTTAGCGTGGGGGGGCACCGGGGAGCTGTTTTTT. This chain links TRBV7-6 with TRBJ2-2; 7 positions match TRBD2. Germline CDR1 reads SGHVS; CDR2 reads FNYEAQ. The CDR3 spans 15 residues. After removal of 0 bases from V and 4 bases from J, the junction contained 2 bases not matched to a gene. Using reference TRBV7-6 and TRBJ2-2 for the parts outside the CDR3, the full variable domain is GAGVSQSPRYKVTKRGQDVALRCDPISGHVSLYWYRQALGQGPEFLTYFNYEAQQDKSGLPNDRFSAERPEGSISTLTIQRTEQRDSAMYRCASSLAWGGTGELFFGEGSRLTVL.

The chain has TRBV7-6 and TRBJ2-3, with D perhaps TRBD1 (5 bases). This CDR3 comprises 15 residues. The V end lost 1 base, the J end lost 2 bases, and 10 bases lay between the germline ends. Looked up from germline, CDR1 is SGHVS and CDR2 is FNYEAQ. DNA of the CDR3: TGTGCCAGCAGCTTAGAGGCAGGGCTCACAGATACGCAGTATTTT. Protein product: CASSLEAGLTDTQYF. Filled out from reference TRBV7-6 and TRBJ2-3, the complete variable domain reads GAGVSQSPRYKVTKRGQDVALRCDPISGHVSLYWYRQALGQGPEFLTYFNYEAQQDKSGLPNDRFSAERPEGSISTLTIQRTEQRDSAMYRCASSLEAGLTDTQYFGPGTRLTVL.

The rearrangement joins TRBV28 to TRBJ2-3; 8 nucleotides match TRBD2. V lost 6 bases, J lost 4 bases, and 6 bases stayed unmatched. This CDR3 is built from 14 residues. Looked up from germline, CDR1 is MDHEN and CDR2 is SYDVKM. The CDR3 protein is CASSPGGRADTQYF. The CDR3 DNA reads as TGTGCCAGCAGCCCGGGAGGGAGGGCAGATACGCAGTATTTT.

The V and J genes are TRBV19 and TRBJ2-7; a weak D match, TRBD1 (6 bases). The germline V and J ends were trimmed by 3 bases and 2 bases, with 14 bases remaining between them. The CDR3 is 15 residues long. Germline-derived CDR1 and CDR2 are LNHDA and SQIVND (reference sequence). CDR3 residues: CASSMNSGATYEQYF. In DNA, the CDR3 is TGTGCCAGTAGTATGAATTCAGGGGCGACCTACGAGCAGTACTTC. Filled out from reference TRBV19 and TRBJ2-7, the complete variable domain reads DGGITQSPKYLFRKEGQNVTLSCEQNLNHDAMYWYRQDPGQGLRLIYYSQIVNDFQKGDIAEGYSVSREKKESFPLTVTSAQKNPTAFYLCASSMNSGATYEQYFGPGTRLTVT.

This rearrangement joins TRBV24-1 to TRBJ2-1; 8 positions agree with TRBD1. V lost 4 bases to trimming and J lost 2 bases; unmatched junction nucleotides: 6. CDR1 KGHDR and CDR2 SFDVKD come from the germline V gene. CDR3 size: 16 residues. The CDR3 is CATSDSGQGTYNEQFF. CDR3 sequence (DNA): TGTGCCACCAGTGACTCCGGACAGGGAACCTACAATGAGCAGTTCTTC.

This clone appeared a single time. The chain has TRBV11-1 and TRBJ2-5, with 10 bases identical to TRBD2. In germline, CDR1 is SGHAT, CDR2 FQDESV (reference sequence). This CDR3 comprises 16 residues. J gave up 3 bases and V 2 bases, and 6 bases lay outside the gene matches. CDR3 protein: CASSLLRLAGEETQYF. Written as DNA, the CDR3 is TGTGCCAGCAGCTTACTGAGGCTAGCGGGGGAAGAGACCCAGTACTTC.

V is TRBV5-8 and J is TRBJ1-5; D is undetermined. Germline V lookup: CDR1 SGHTS, CDR2 YDEGEE. V lost 2 bases and J lost 8, with 5 bases in between. The CDR3 extends over 11 amino acids. The CDR3 DNA sequence: TGTGCCAGCAGCTTTGACAAGCCCCAGCATTTT. It translates to CASSFDKPQHF.

Only one count was recorded for this clone. The chain joins TRBV28 to TRBJ2-6; 12 positions match TRBD2. V trimming: 3 bases; J trimming: 0 bases; junction bases outside the gene matches: 3. This CDR3 region has 18 residues. Germline V gene data show CDR1 as MDHEN and CDR2 as SYDVKM. The CDR3 here is CASSLLAGGPSGANVLTF. DNA for the CDR3: TGTGCCAGCAGTTTGCTAGCGGGAGGGCCCTCTGGGGCCAACGTCCTGACTTTC.

This chain joins TRBV24-1 and TRBJ2-5; the D is unclear. Trimming left V 5 bases short and J 6 bases short, with 12 bases between. This CDR3 is built from 13 residues. Germline V lookup: CDR1 KGHDR, CDR2 SFDVKD. This CDR3 reads CATSGGGVKTQYF. As DNA, the CDR3 is TGTGCCACCAGTGGAGGCGGTGTTAAGACCCAGTACTTC.

V usage is TRBV7-2 and J usage is TRBJ2-7; D may be TRBD2 (7 bases). Trimming cost V 1 base and J 7 bases, with 14 bases left between them. The CDR3 runs 14 residues. The germline CDR1 and CDR2 sequences are SGHTA and FQGNSA. In DNA form, the CDR3 reads TGTGCCAGCAGCTTAGAGTCGGGGGGCCGGGAGCAGTACTTC. Translated, it gives CASSLESGGREQYF.

Points on this clone: The sample holds other DNA sequences that translate to the same CDR3. This rearrangement joins TRBV7-2 to TRBJ1-5, with D possibly matching TRBD1 (6 bases). From germline, CDR1 is SGHTA and CDR2 FQGNSA. V lost 5 bases and J 2 bases, leaving 10 bases between the germline ends. The CDR3 totals 14 residues. The DNA of the CDR3 is TGTGCCAGCAGCCCATCAGGGGGCAATCAGCCCCAGCATTTT. Translating it yields CASSPSGGNQPQHF. The full variable domain, in which reference TRBV7-2 and TRBJ1-5 provide the parts outside the CDR3, is GAGVSQSPSNKVTEKGKDVELRCDPISGHTALYWYRQSLGQGLEFLIYFQGNSAPDKSGLPSDRFSAERTGGSVSTLTIQRTQQEDSAVYLCASSPSGGNQPQHFGDGTRLSIL.

The J gene is TRBJ1-2, the V gene TRBV7-9; D perhaps matches TRBD1 (5 bases). CDR1 and CDR2 (germline): SEHNR, FQNEAQ (reference sequence). V lost 4 bases, J lost 4 bases, and 22 bases lay in between. This CDR3 spans 17 amino acids. The CDR3 nucleotides read TGTGCCAGCAGCTCAGAACTCACAGGACACTGGGGCTATGGCTACACCTTC. It yields the protein CASSSELTGHWGYGYTF.

V and J are TRBV6-5 and TRBJ1-5, with 10 bases aligning to TRBD1. From germline, CDR1 is MNHEY and CDR2 SVGAGI. This CDR3 spans 15 amino acids. V dropped 6 bases and J dropped 3; count of bases not matched to a gene: 5. This chain's CDR3 is CASSPTGGDNQPQHF. In DNA form, the CDR3 reads TGTGCCAGCAGCCCGACAGGGGGCGACAATCAGCCCCAGCATTTT.

The chain recombines TRBV14 with TRBJ2-5; no clear D. The CDR3 is made up of 15 amino acids. Germline lookup yields CDR1 SGHDN and CDR2 FVKESK. Between the trimmed V and J ends, which lost 0 bases and 5 bases, there was a span of 13 bases. The CDR3, as DNA: TGTGCCAGCAGCCAAGATGTTTCAGATTTGGAGACCCAGTACTTC. Amino acid sequence: CASSQDVSDLETQYF.

The chain is built from TRBV7-3 and TRBJ2-1; D possibly corresponds to TRBD1 (5 bases). The CDR3 totals 15 residues. Trimming removed 2 bases at V and 4 bases at J, with 12 bases between. Germline-derived CDR1 and CDR2 are SGHTA and FQGTGA. As DNA, the CDR3 is TGTGCCAGCAGCTTACAGGGCCCCTTTTACAATGAGCAGTTCTTC. Its translation is CASSLQGPFYNEQFF. The variable domain in full, completed from reference TRBV7-3 and TRBJ2-1, reads GAGVSQTPSNKVTEKGKYVELRCDPISGHTALYWYRQSLGQGPEFLIYFQGTGAADDSGLPNDRFFAVRPEGSVSTLKIQRTERGDSAVYLCASSLQGPFYNEQFFGPGTRLTVL.

The rearrangement joins TRBV5-1 to TRBJ1-3, with 7 bases matching TRBD1. Germline V gene sequence: CDR1 SGHRS, CDR2 YFSETQ. J lost 0 bases, V lost 4 bases, and 7 bases had no gene match. CDR3 size: 16 residues. In DNA form, the CDR3 reads TGCGCCAGCAGCCTGGGACAGACGACCTCTGGAAACACCATATATTTT. Its translation: CASSLGQTTSGNTIYF.

The chain carries TRBV9 and TRBJ2-3, with D perhaps TRBD1 (7 bases). Germline V CDR1 and CDR2: SGDLS, YYNGEE. V was cut by 4 bases and J by 0 bases, with 18 bases left in between. The CDR3 runs to 17 residues. The CDR3 region is CASSLRQGGNSTDTQYF. The CDR3 DNA follows: TGTGCCAGCAGCTTGCGACAGGGAGGAAACAGCACAGATACGCAGTATTTT.

J is TRBJ2-7 and V is TRBV29-1; 7 nucleotides align to TRBD1. With 6 bases clipped from V and 2 bases from J, the junction kept 7 bases outside the gene matches. The CDR3 runs 13 residues. Germline V lookup: CDR1 SQVTM, CDR2 ANQGSEA. CDR3 amino acids: CSVVTDRAYEQYF. The CDR3 nucleotides read TGCAGCGTGGTAACCGACAGGGCCTACGAGCAGTACTTC.

The sample holds one count of this clone. V is TRBV11-2 and J is TRBJ2-7; 11 nucleotides match TRBD2. The CDR3 has 14 amino acids. The V gene end was trimmed by 4 bases and the J gene end by 6 bases; junction bases not matched to a gene: 5. CDR1 is SGHAT and CDR2 is FQNNGV in the germline V gene. CDR3 in amino acids: CASSSGTSGIEQYF. Here the CDR3 DNA reads TGTGCCAGCAGCTCAGGGACTAGCGGTATCGAGCAGTACTTC.

The V gene is TRBV7-8, the J gene TRBJ2-5; TRBD1 matches 9 bases. After removal of 6 bases from V and 5 bases from J, the junction contained 10 bases not matched to a gene. This CDR3 is built from 15 residues. The germline gives CDR1 SGHVS, CDR2 FQNEAQ. In nucleotides, the CDR3 is TGTGCCAGCAGGTCTTACGGACAGGGGCGGGAGACCCAGTACTTC. Translated: CASRSYGQGRETQYF.

The J gene is TRBJ1-6, the V gene TRBV15; no firm D call. Germline V gene data show CDR1 as LNHNV and CDR2 as YYDKDF (reference sequence). Trimming pared 0 bases from V and 10 bases from J, leaving 13 bases between. The CDR3 length is 15 residues. CDR3 nucleotides: TGTGCCACCAGCAGAGAAGCTGAAACCCCCTCACCCCTCCACTTT. Amino acid sequence: CATSREAETPSPLHF.

Concerning this clone itself: This same CDR3 is encoded by further DNA sequences in the sample. The chain uses TRBV28 and TRBJ2-7, with 14 bases aligning to TRBD2. Germline V gene data show CDR1 as MDHEN and CDR2 as SYDVKM. V trimming: 6 bases; J trimming: 4 bases; junction bases outside the gene matches: 8. CDR3 length: 16 amino acids. Here the CDR3 DNA reads TGTGCCAGCAGCCGCAGACTAGCGGGAGGGGAGTACGAGCAGTACTTC. Its protein product is CASSRRLAGGEYEQYF.

The chain combines TRBV3-1 (or the pseudogene TRBV3-2) with TRBJ2-2; 11 bases fit TRBD2. Germline V gives CDR1 LGHDT, CDR2 YNNKEL (reference sequence). Losses at the gene ends were 0 bases for V and 6 bases for J; bases not matched to a gene: 3. This CDR3 region has 16 residues. The CDR3 sequence: CASSQETSGIAGELFF. CDR3 DNA sequence: TGTGCCAGCAGCCAAGAGACTAGCGGGATCGCCGGGGAGCTGTTTTTT.

The rearrangement joins TRBV5-1 to TRBJ2-3, with TRBD2 matching 11 bases. J gave up 6 bases and V 4 bases, and 7 bases lay outside the gene matches. The CDR3 extends over 15 amino acids. The germline V gene has CDR1 SGHRS and CDR2 YFSETQ. The CDR3 nucleotides are TGCGCCAGCAGCCGGACTAGCGGGTTCTCGGATACGCAGTATTTT. Its protein is CASSRTSGFSDTQYF.

The V gene is TRBV19, the J gene TRBJ1-5; 9 positions match TRBD1. The CDR3 consists of 19 residues. Trimming cost V 0 bases and J 2 bases; bases outside gene matches: 11. Germline lookup yields CDR1 LNHDA and CDR2 SQIVND (reference sequence). The DNA for the CDR3 is TGTGCCAGTAGTATAGAACCGGGACAGGGATCAGGGCGCAATCAGCCCCAGCATTTT. This codes for CASSIEPGQGSGRNQPQHF.

The V and J genes are TRBV29-1 and TRBJ1-1; maybe TRBD1 (6 bases). V was clipped by 1 base and J by 7 bases, with 16 bases between them. The germline CDR1 and CDR2 sequences are SQVTM and ANQGSEA. This CDR3 region has 14 residues. CDR3 in DNA: TGCAGCGTTGAAGTCTTAGGGGGGGGCTTTGAAGCTTTCTTT. Its translation is CSVEVLGGGFEAFF. The whole variable domain, remainder taken from reference TRBV29-1 and TRBJ1-1, is SAVISQKPSRDICQRGTSLTIQCQVDSQVTMMFWYRQQPGQSLTLIATANQGSEATYESGFVIDKFPISRPNLTFSTLTVSNMSPEDSSIYLCSVEVLGGGFEAFFGQGTRLTVV.

This chain links TRBV5-1 with TRBJ2-3, with D unclear. V was pared by 2 bases and J by 5 bases, with 12 bases between. The CDR3 extends over 14 amino acids. Germline V gives CDR1 SGHRS, CDR2 YFSETQ. The CDR3 bases are TGCGCCAGCAGCTTAAGACTCCGTGAAGATACGCAGTATTTT. Translation: CASSLRLREDTQYF. Supplemented by reference TRBV5-1 and TRBJ2-3, the full variable domain reads KAGVTQTPRYLIKTRGQQVTLSCSPISGHRSVSWYQQTPGQGLQFLFEYFSETQRNKGNFPGRFSGRQFSNSRSEMNVSTLELGDSALYLCASSLRLREDTQYFGPGTRLTVL.

The chain uses TRBV5-6 and TRBJ2-7; 8 nucleotides agree with TRBD2. Looked up from germline, CDR1 is SGHDT and CDR2 is YYEEEE. After removal of 4 bases from V and 3 bases from J, the junction contained 6 bases not matched to a gene. This CDR3 comprises 14 residues. CDR3 DNA: TGTGCCAGCAGCGGCGGGACTAGAATCTACGAGCAGTACTTC. Protein product: CASSGGTRIYEQYF.

Of note for this clone: Distinct nucleotide sequences in the sample also encode this CDR3. The chain is built from TRBV9 and TRBJ2-7, with D unclear. The CDR3 totals 13 residues. The germline V and J ends were trimmed by 0 bases and 1 base, with 5 bases remaining between them. Germline V CDR1 and CDR2: SGDLS, YYNGEE. In DNA, the CDR3 is TGTGCCAGCAGCGTAGGCGGATCCTACGAGCAGTACTTC. It codes for CASSVGGSYEQYF.